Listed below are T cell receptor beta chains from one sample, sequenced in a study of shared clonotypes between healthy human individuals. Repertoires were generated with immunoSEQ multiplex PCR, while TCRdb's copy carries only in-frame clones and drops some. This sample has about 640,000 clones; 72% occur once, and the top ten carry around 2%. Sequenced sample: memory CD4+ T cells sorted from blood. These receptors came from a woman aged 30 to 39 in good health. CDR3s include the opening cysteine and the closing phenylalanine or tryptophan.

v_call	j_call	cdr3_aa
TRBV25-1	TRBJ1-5	CASSPGQGNQPQHF
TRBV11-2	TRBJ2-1	CASSLVGTSLGNEQFF
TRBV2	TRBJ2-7	CASRKTLSGSPYEQYF
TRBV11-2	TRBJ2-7	CASSFYGEAYEQYF
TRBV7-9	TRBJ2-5	CASSGTGGEKTQYF
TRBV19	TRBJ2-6	CASSIEEGSGANVLTF
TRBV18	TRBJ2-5	CASSPPAVLETQYF
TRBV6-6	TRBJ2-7	CASSTREQGEQYF
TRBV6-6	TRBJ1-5	CASRTDGSNQPQHF
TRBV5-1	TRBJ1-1	CASSRGWDTEAFF
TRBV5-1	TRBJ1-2	CASSLGQGPRGYTF
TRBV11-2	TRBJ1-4	CASRDSGNEKLFF
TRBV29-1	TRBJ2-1	CSVDEGRTGIYNEQFF
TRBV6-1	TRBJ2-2	CASSAYSPGELFF
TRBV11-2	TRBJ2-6	CASSPAPSGANVLTF
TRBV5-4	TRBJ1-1	CASSRAGLRTEAFF
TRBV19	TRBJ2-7	CASSRRAGGDSYEQYF
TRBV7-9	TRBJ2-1	CASQSGRSDYNEQFF
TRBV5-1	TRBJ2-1	CASSVDYRGGEQFF
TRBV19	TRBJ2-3	CASATLAGGTDTQYF
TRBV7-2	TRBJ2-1	CASSPHALLAGDNEQFF
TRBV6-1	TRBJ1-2	CASSTDRDVNYGYTF
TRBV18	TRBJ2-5	CASQGQGQETQYF
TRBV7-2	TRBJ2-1	CASSTNGEDWTYEQFF
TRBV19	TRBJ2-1	CASKRRNTGEQFF
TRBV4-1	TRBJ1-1	CASSHGGNTEAFF
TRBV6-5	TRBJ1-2	CASSYTFVVPNYGYTF
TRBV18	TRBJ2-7	CASSPSGDEQYF
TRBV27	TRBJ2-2	CASSPNMGTGELFF
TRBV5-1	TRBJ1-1	CASRIRGNTEAFF
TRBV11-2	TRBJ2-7	CASSLEGGPYEQYF
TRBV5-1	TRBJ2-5	CASSFEGVETQYF
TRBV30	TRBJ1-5	CAWSRGRTGLFDDQPQHF
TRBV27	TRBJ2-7	CASSLRGRGYEQYF
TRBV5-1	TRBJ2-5	CASSPGRTGPQETQYF
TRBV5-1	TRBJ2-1	CASSFGQYNEQFF
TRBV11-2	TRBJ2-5	CASSRLAETQYF
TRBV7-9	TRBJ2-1	CASSLPGLAGNEQFF
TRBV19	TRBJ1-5	CASARQGIDQPQHF
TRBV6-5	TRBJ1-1	CASSSRAGQKNTEAFF
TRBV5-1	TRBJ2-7	CASTEGGGIGEQYF
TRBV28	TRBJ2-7	CASSLDLEQYF
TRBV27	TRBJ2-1	CASRPSGGTYNEQFF
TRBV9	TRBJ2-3	CASSVVGTSLDTQYF
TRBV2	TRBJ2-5	CASSERTYQETQYF
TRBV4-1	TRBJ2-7	CASSQGDRLAYEQYF
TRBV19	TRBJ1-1	CASQDRARAFF
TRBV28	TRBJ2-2	CASSLSPLAYTGELFF
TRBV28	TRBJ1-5	CASSPPITRPQHF
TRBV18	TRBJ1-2	CASSPTTDLGGRGLGYTF
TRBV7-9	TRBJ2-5	CASRRSQETQYF
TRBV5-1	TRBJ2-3	CASSLLDTYTDTQYF
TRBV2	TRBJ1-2	CASSDPPGQGYKVSGYTF
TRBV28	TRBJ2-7	CASSTLTSGIVEQYF
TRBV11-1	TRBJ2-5	CASSLVIQETQYF